This TCR beta chain came from a study of blood T cell repertoires in COVID-19. Across the whole study: PBMCs, B-cell-depleted T cells, or T cells were the source of the cDNA or gDNA that made up the material.

This CDR3 region has 13 residues. Trimming left V 6 bases short and J 3 bases short, with 9 bases between. CDR1 is KGHSH and CDR2 is LQKENI in the germline V gene. In the original workflow: Estimates of nucleated cell counts were drawn from the amplification of reference gene primers. Libraries were prepared by immunoSEQ multiplex PCR; TCRdb keeps only in-frame clonotypes and omits some of them. V, J and clone size are those of that table, while D and trimming were read from the DNA. The top ten hold roughly 2.1% of the sample, which has approximately 80,000 clones, approximately 82% seen once. The chain carries TRBV18 and TRBJ1-5; D unclear. This clonotype was obtained from a woman in her sixties or seventies with acute or convalescent COVID-19. Sequences were obtained from peripheral blood. The DNA of the CDR3 is TGTGCCAGCTCCCGGGTGTCCAATCAGCCCCAGCATTTT. Protein sequence: CASSRVSNQPQHF.